This T cell receptor beta chain was recovered during a study of shared clonotypes between healthy human individuals (dated by TCRdb to the early 2020s). Turning to the overall study: Three men and a couple of women, aged 18 to 49 years, made up the cohort. Between about 0.8 and 9.5 billion PBMCs per donor were obtained by leukapheresis. To estimate repertoire size and how much clonotypes are shared between individuals, the study performed deep sequencing of blood TCR repertoires from a few healthy adults. To increase sequencing depth and limit assay-specific biases, different laboratories used diverse techniques to prepare libraries and sequence TCR repertoires.

The study at large found these results: Sampling was limited to blood, and TCR repertoires in tissue likely differ from TCR repertoires in blood. Pairwise subsampling indicated that sequencing depth was expected to affect the degree of clonotype sharing among donors. The genetic and exposure-history diversity represented was limited by the small number of donors.

About this clone itself: The antigen it recognizes is unknown. No much larger clone exists at a distance of one base, and base qualities are not known.

V is cut by 5 bases and J by 10 bases, and the space between the germline ends is 21 bases. Its CDR3 holds 15 amino acids, cysteine through phenylalanine. CDR3 DNA is the only sequence kept; it has 45 bases, read in frame from the first base. In the germline V gene (reference sequence), CDR1 corresponds to MNHEY and CDR2 to SMNVEV. The donors were healthy, HIV-negative adults with no recently reported acute infections or vaccinations. Every donor was a Caucasian adult residing in Nashville, Tennessee, USA. In the unsorted samples, approximately 85 million PBMCs were counted, and genomic DNA was extracted using the QIAamp DNA Blood Mini kit. Blood was collected by leukapheresis, and PBMCs were isolated by Ficoll-Histopaque density gradient centrifugation and then cryopreserved in liquid nitrogen vapor phase. TCR CDR3 regions were amplified from genomic DNA by multiplex PCR using the deep immunoSEQ assay. Extracted genomic DNA from each cell subset was distributed evenly across all wells of several immunoSEQ 96-well plates, and each plate was treated as a replicate. For unsorted PBMC, each replicate PCR was loaded with about 280 ng genomic DNA, equivalent to tens of thousands of T cell genomes. Ten immunoSEQ deep assay plates were used to sequence unsorted PBMC genomic DNA. The purified libraries were quantified using a Qubit 3.0 fluorometer, sized with a Bioanalyzer 2100, and then quantified again using the KAPA Library Quantification kit. Every immunoSEQ 96-well plate was sequenced on a dedicated single-read 150-cycle Illumina NextSeq 550 flow cell. From the authors' description of their analysis: Because only junctional sequences without quality scores were contained in the immunoSEQ output, filtering matching that applied to full-length reads could not be performed. To assign V/J genes and CDR3, sequences were annotated using PyIR, a Python wrapper for IgBLAST v1.9, with IMGT germline references. Reads with weak V/J assignments (E-value above 1e-6), missing CDR3, stop codons, out-of-frame junctions, or ambiguous translated residues were removed. V3J clonotypes were defined as sequences sharing the same inferred V gene, J gene, and CDR3 amino acid sequence. Percentage overlap between repertoires was calculated by dividing the number of shared unique clonotypes by the size of the smaller repertoire. RTK rarefaction, the Chao1 estimator, and Recon v2.1 estimates of unobserved clonotypes were used to assess repertoire richness. As stored in TCRdb, this immuneACCESS dataset retains in-frame rearrangements with V and J assigned. A fraction of the clones does not appear; measured against another copy, unresolved V genes explain less than half of the discrepancy, and the remainder lacks a known reason. From that table come the V and J calls and clone size; the DNA was used to work out D and trimming. For this sample the table gives under 600,000 clones, of which around three quarters were detected only once. The top ten hold around 13% of the sample.

Source material: PBMCs. The sequence links TRBV27 to TRBJ2-1, with an unclear D gene assignment. The clonotype comes from a woman aged 35 to 49 in good health. Some clones in this sample may be carry-over from other donors' samples. The CDR3 reads as follows: CASSLSYSPAREQFF. The base sequence is TGTGCCAGCAGTCTCTCGTACAGCCCAGCGAGGGAGCAGTTCTTC.